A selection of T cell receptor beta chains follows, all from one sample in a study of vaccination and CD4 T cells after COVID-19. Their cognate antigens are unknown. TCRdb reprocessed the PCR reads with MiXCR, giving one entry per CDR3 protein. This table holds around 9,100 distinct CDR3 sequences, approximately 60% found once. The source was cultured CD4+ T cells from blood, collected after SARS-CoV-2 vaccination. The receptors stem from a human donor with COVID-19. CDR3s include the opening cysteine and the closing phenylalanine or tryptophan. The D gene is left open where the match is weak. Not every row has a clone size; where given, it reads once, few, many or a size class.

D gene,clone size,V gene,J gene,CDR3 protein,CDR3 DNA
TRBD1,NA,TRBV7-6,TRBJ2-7,CASSRGVGTGNTYEQYF,TGTGCCAGCAGCCGGGGAGTCGGGACAGGGAACACCTACGAGCAGTACTTC
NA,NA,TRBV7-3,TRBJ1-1,CASSSDSLGTEAFF,TGTGCCAGCAGCTCGGACAGCTTAGGAACTGAAGCTTTCTTT
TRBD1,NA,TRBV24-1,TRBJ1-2,CATSDSDRAYGYTF,TGTGCCACCAGTGATTCCGACAGGGCTTATGGCTACACCTTC
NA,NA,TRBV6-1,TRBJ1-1,CASRSGTKNTEAFF,TGTGCCAGCAGGTCCGGGACAAAGAACACTGAAGCTTTCTTT
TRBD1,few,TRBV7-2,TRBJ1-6,CASSALWQGDLSLHF,TGTGCCAGCAGCGCCCTTTGGCAGGGGGACCTCTCCCTCCACTTT
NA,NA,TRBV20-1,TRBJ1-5,CSARDTGPQHF,TGCAGTGCTAGAGACACAGGGCCACAGCATTTT
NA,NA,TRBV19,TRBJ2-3,CASSVRTQGTDTQYF,TGTGCCAGTAGTGTAAGGACACAAGGCACAGATACGCAGTATTTT
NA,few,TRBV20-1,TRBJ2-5,CSARDPWGGGETQYF,TGCAGTGCTAGAGATCCCTGGGGGGGCGGGGAGACCCAGTACTTC
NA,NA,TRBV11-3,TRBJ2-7,CASSKGASSSYEQYF,TGTGCCAGCAGCAAAGGAGCGTCAAGCTCCTACGAGCAGTACTTC
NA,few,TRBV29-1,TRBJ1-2,CSVPSQGKDGYTF,TGCAGCGTTCCCAGCCAGGGAAAGGATGGCTACACCTTC
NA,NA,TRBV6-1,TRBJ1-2,CASSRSLGTENYGYTF,TGTGCCAGCAGTCGATCGCTCGGGACGGAAAACTATGGCTACACCTTC
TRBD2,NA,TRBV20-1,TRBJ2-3,CSAGAGGGSTDTQYF,TGCAGTGCAGGCGCTGGCGGGGGGAGCACAGATACGCAGTATTTT
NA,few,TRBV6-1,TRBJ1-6,CASWGESPLHF,TGTGCCAGCTGGGGGGAATCACCCCTCCACTTT
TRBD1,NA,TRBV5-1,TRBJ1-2,CASSPGQAMNYGYTF,TGCGCCAGCAGCCCTGGACAGGCGATGAACTATGGCTACACCTTC
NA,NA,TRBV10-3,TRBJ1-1,CAISPAQRGRGNTEAFF,TGTGCCATCAGCCCCGCACAACGGGGCCGTGGGAACACTGAAGCTTTCTTT
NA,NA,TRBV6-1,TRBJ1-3,CASSSPGGDTIYF,TGTGCCAGCAGTAGCCCGGGGGGGGACACCATATATTTT
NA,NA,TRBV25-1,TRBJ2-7,CASRNGGSRDEQYF,TGTGCCAGCAGAAACGGCGGAAGTAGAGACGAGCAGTACTTC
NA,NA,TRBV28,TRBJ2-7,CASSLGKREQYF,TGTGCCAGCAGTTTGGGTAAACGCGAGCAGTACTTC